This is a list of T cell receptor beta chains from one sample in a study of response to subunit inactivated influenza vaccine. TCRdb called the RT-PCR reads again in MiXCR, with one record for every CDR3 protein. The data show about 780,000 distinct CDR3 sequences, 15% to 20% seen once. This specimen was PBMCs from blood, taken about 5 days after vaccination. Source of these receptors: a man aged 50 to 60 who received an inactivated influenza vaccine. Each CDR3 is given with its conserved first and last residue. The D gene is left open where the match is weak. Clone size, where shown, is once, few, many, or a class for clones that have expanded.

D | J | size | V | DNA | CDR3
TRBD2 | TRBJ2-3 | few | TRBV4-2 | TGTGCCAGCAGCCAAGACACCCTAGCGGGAGGGCAAGATACGCAGTATTTT | CASSQDTLAGGQDTQYF
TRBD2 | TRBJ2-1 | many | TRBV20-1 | TGCAGTGCAGCAATTAGCGGGAGTCGGTACAATGAGCAGTTCTTC | CSAAISGSRYNEQFF
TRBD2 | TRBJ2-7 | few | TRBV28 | TGTGCCAGCAGCCGGGGGAGGGACTACGAGCAGTACTTC | CASSRGRDYEQYF
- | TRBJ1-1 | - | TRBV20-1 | TGCAGTGCCGCCCCTGGTGGAGCTCTGAACACTGAAGCTTTCTTT | CSAAPGGALNTEAFF
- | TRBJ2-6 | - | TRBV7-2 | TGTGCCAGCAGCGCCCGGGGGCCTGTGGGGGCCAACGTCCTGACTTTC | CASSARGPVGANVLTF
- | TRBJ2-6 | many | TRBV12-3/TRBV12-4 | TGTGCCAGCAGTGAAGGCTCTGGGGCCAACGTCCTGACTTTC | CASSEGSGANVLTF
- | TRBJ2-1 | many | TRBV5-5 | TGTGCCAGCAGCTTGGTGGGAAGGGAGCAGTTCTTC | CASSLVGREQFF
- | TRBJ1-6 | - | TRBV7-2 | TGTGCCAGCAGCGGAGCCGGGTCTTATAATTCACCCCTCCACTTT | CASSGAGSYNSPLHF
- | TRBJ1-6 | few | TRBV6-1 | TGTGCCAGCAGTGAAGGTGGGGAGGGTTCACCCCTCCACTTT | CASSEGGEGSPLHF
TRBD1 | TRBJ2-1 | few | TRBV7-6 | TGTGCCAGCAGCTTTAACAGGGGCGGTGAGCAGTTCTTC | CASSFNRGGEQFF
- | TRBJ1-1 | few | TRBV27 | TGTGCCAGCAGTTTCACACAGGGCAATAGTATGAACACTGAAGCTTTCTTT | CASSFTQGNSMNTEAFF
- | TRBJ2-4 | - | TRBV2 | TGTGCCAGCAGTGTTGGGACACTTGGGAACATTCAGTACTTC | CASSVGTLGNIQYF
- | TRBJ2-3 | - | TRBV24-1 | TGTGCCACCGGACCGGGACGGACCTCCGCAGATACGCAGTATTTT | CATGPGRTSADTQYF
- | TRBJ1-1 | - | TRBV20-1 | TGCAGTGCGAGTGGGCAGGGGAACACTGAAGCTTTCTTT | CSASGQGNTEAFF
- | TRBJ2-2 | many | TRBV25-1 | TGTGCCAGCAGTGAATACCCTGCGCAAGGAGTAAACACCGGGGAGCTGTTTTTT | CASSEYPAQGVNTGELFF
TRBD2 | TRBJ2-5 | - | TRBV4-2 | TGTGCCAGCAGCCCCGGGGTAGCGGGGGGGCGAGAGACCCAGTACTTC | CASSPGVAGGRETQYF
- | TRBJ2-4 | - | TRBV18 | TGTGCCAGCTCACCTACACAAGAAAGTACCAAAAACATTCAGTACTTC | CASSPTQESTKNIQYF
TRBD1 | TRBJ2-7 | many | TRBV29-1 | TGCAGCGTTGAAGATCGTCAGGGGGCCTACGAGCAGTACTTC | CSVEDRQGAYEQYF
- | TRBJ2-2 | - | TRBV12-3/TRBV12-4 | TGTGCCGGCAGTTCATGGACTGCGAACACCGGGGAGCTGTTTTTT | CAGSSWTANTGELFF
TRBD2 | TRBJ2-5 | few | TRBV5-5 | TGTGCCAGCAACTCGGGACTAGTGATGTCAGGAGAGACCCAGTACTTC | CASNSGLVMSGETQYF
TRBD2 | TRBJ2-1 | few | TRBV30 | TGTGCCTGGAGTGTACCCTACGGGAGGGCCCTCTACAATGAGCAGTTCTTC | CAWSVPYGRALYNEQFF
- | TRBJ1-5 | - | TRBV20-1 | TGCAGTGCTAGGAGTGGGGGGCGCTCTCAGCCCCAGCATTTT | CSARSGGRSQPQHF
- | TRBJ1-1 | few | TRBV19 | TGTGCCAGTAGGACGACGACAGTAAATGAAGCTTTCTTT | CASRTTTVNEAFF
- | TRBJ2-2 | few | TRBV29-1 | TGCAGCGTTAGCCGGGGAGACACCGGGGAGCTGTTTTTT | CSVSRGDTGELFF
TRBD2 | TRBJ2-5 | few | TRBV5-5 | TGTGCCAGCAGGAGGGATAGGACTAGTGTTGTGGAGACCCAGTACTTC | CASRRDRTSVVETQYF
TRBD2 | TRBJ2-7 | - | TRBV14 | TGTGCCAGCAGCGACAGCGGGGGTTTTTCCTACGAGCAGTACTTC | CASSDSGGFSYEQYF
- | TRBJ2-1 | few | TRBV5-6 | TGTGCCAGCAGCTTGAACGCGGGGAACAATGAGCAGTTCTTC | CASSLNAGNNEQFF
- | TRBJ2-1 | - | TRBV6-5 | TGTGCCAGCAGTTGGGTTAGTAGTGGGGGGAATGAGCAGTTCTTC | CASSWVSSGGNEQFF
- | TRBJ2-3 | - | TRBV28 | TGTGCCAGCAGTTTTCGGGAGAAAGACACAGATACGCAGTATTTT | CASSFREKDTDTQYF
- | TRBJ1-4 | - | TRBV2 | TGTGCCAGCAGAGTACAGGGAAATGGGGGTGAAAAACTGTTTTTT | CASRVQGNGGEKLFF
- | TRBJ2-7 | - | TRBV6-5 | TGTGCCAGCAGGGCGTCAACCTACGAGCAGTACTTC | CASRASTYEQYF
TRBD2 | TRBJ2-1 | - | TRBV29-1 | TGCAGCGTTGGCGGGGGGGCCGTTGAGCAGTTCTTC | CSVGGGAVEQFF
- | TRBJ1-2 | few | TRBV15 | TGTGCCACCAGCAGAGATCGGTTAGCTAACTATGGCTACACCTTC | CATSRDRLANYGYTF
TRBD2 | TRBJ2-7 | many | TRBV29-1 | TGCAGCGTCAAAGGGGACTACCGGAGCTCCTACGAGCAGTACTTC | CSVKGDYRSSYEQYF
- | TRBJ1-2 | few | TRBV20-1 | TGCAGTGCTAGAGATCCCGGAGGGGCTGGCTACACCTTC | CSARDPGGAGYTF
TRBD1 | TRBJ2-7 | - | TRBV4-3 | TGCGCCAGCAGCCATAGAGGACAGGTAGACTACGAGCAGTACTTC | CASSHRGQVDYEQYF
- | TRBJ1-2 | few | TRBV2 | TGTGCCAGCAGTAACGGAAAGGGCAGCTATGGCTACACCTTC | CASSNGKGSYGYTF
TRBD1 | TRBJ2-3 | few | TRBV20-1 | TGCAGTGCTAGAGAGTACCGGGACAGGGGTGCAGATACGCAGTATTTT | CSAREYRDRGADTQYF
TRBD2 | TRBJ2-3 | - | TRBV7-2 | TGTGCCGAGGGGGCTAGCGGGGGGGCTTCGGATACGCAGTATTTT | CAEGASGGASDTQYF
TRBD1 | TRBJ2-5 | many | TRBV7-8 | TGTGCCAGCAGCTCTATACTACAGGGGGGTGCGACCCAGTACTTC | CASSSILQGGATQYF
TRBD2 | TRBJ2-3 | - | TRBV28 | TGTGCCAGCAGCCTCGCGGGGGGGAGGGTTGTGGGGAATACGCAGTATTTT | CASSLAGGRVVGNTQYF
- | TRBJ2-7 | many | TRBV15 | TGTGCCACCAGCAGAGACAGGGGCCCCTACGAGCAGTACTTC | CATSRDRGPYEQYF
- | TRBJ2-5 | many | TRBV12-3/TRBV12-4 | TGTGCCAGCAGTTTCTCTGGGGAGACCCAGTACTTC | CASSFSGETQYF
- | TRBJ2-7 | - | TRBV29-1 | TGCAGCGTTGTGGGGGGGGCGCGCCACGAGCAGTACTTC | CSVVGGARHEQYF
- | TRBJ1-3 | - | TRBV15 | TGTGCCACCAGCGCTCAGGAACCCTCTGGAAACACCATATATTTT | CATSAQEPSGNTIYF
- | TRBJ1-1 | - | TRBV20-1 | TGCAGTGCTAGATTTAAGGACACTGAAGCTTTCTTT | CSARFKDTEAFF
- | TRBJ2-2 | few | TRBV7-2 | TGTGCCAGCAGCTTACGTACGGCCATCACCGGGGAGCTGTTTTTT | CASSLRTAITGELFF
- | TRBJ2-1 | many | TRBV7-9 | TGTGCCAGCAGCTCCAGGGTTACCTACAATGAGCAGTTCTTC | CASSSRVTYNEQFF
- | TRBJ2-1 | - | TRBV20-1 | TGCAGTGCTAGGGGAAGCGAGCCAAATGAGCAGTTCTTC | CSARGSEPNEQFF
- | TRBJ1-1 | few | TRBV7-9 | TGTGCCAGCAACTTTCCCCAGGAGGGAGGAACTGAAGCTTTCTTT | CASNFPQEGGTEAFF
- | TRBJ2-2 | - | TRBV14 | TGTGCCAGCAGTCCCGTAGCCTGGGGGGAGCTGTTTTTT | CASSPVAWGELFF
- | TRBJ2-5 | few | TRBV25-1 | TGTGCCAGCAGTGAATGGGCGGAAGAGACCCAGTACTTC | CASSEWAEETQYF
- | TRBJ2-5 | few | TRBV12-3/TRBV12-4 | TGTGCCAGCAGTGGGGGGCGCCTGGAGACCCAGTACTTC | CASSGGRLETQYF
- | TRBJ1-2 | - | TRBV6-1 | TGTGCCAGCAGTCCGGTTACCCCACTCTATGGCTACACCTTC | CASSPVTPLYGYTF
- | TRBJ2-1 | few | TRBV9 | TGTGCCAGCAGTACCCGGGACGCCAACAATGAGCAGTTCTTC | CASSTRDANNEQFF
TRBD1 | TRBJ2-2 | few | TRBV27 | TGTGCCAGCAGTCCCCGGACAGGGGGGAAATTCGGGGAGCTGTTTTTT | CASSPRTGGKFGELFF
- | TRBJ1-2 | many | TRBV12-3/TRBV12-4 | TGTGCCAGCAGTCGAAACAACTATGGCTACACCTTC | CASSRNNYGYTF